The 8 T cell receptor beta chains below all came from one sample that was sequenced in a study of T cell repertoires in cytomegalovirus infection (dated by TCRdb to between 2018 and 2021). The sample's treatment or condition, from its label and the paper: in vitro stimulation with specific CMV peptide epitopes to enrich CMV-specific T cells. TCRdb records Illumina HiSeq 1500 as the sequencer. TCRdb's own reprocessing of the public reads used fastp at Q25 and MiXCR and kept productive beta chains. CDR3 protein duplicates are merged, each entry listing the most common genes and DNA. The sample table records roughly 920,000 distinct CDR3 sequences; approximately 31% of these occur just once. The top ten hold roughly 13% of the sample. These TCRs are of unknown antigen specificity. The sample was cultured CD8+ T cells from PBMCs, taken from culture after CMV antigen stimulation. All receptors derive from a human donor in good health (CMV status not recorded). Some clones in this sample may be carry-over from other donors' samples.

The CDR3 DNA reads as TGCAGTGCTTACCGGGACAAATGCTACGAGCAGTACGTC. Encoded protein: CSAYRDKCYEQYV. The V gene is TRBV20-1, the J gene TRBJ2-7, with a possible D match to TRBD1 (6 bases). The CDR3 is 13 amino acids. Germline V gene sequence: CDR1 DFQATT, CDR2 SNEGSKA (reference sequence). V lost 5 bases and J 3 bases, leaving 14 bases between the germline ends.

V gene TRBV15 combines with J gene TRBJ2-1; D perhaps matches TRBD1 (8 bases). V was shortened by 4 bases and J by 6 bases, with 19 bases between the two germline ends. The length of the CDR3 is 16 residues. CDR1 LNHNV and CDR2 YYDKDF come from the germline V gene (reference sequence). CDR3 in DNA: TGTGCCACCAGCAACAGGGGGGGACGGGACCCCAATGAGCAGTTCTTC. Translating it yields CATSNRGGRDPNEQFF.

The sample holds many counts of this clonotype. CDR3 nucleotides: TGTGCCAGCAGCTTAGCGGGGGACTACGAGCAGTACTTC. Translated, it gives CASSLAGDYEQYF. The gene calls are TRBV7-2 and TRBJ2-7, with D perhaps being TRBD1 or TRBD2 (5 bases each). Trimming cost V 0 bases and J 3 bases, with 6 bases left between them. CDR3 length equals 13 residues. Germline lookup yields CDR1 SGHTA and CDR2 FQGNSA. The full variable domain, rest sourced from reference TRBV7-2 and TRBJ2-7, is GAGVSQSPSNKVTEKGKDVELRCDPISGHTALYWYRQSLGQGLEFLIYFQGNSAPDKSGLPSDRFSAERTGGSVSTLTIQRTQQEDSAVYLCASSLAGDYEQYFGPGTRLTVT.

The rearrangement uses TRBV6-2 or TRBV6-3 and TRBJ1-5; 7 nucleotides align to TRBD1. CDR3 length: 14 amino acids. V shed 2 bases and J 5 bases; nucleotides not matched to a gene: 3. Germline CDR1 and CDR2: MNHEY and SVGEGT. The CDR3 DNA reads TGTGCCAGCAGTTACAGGGACAGCTATCAGCCCCAGCATTTT. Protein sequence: CASSYRDSYQPQHF.

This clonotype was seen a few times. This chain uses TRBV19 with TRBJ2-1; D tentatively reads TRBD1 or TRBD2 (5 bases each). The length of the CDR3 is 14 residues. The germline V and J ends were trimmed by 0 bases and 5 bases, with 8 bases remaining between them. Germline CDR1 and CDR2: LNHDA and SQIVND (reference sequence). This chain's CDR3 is CASSIEGVNNEQFF. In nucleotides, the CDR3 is TGTGCCAGTAGTATAGAGGGGGTTAACAATGAGCAGTTCTTC.

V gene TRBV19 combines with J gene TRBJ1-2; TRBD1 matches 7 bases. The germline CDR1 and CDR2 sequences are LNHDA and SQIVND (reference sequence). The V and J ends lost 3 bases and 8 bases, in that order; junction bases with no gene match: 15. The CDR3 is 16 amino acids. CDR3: CASSIVDYRDSVGYTF. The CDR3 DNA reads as TGTGCCAGTAGTATCGTGGATTACCGGGACAGTGTCGGCTACACCTTC.

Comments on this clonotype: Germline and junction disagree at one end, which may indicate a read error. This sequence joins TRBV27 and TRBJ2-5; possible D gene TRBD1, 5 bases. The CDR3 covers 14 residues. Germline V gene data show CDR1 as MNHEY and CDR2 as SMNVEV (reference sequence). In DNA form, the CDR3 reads TGTGTCAGCAGTTACACGGTTCAGGGAGAGACCCAGTACTTC. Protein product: CVSSYTVQGETQYF.

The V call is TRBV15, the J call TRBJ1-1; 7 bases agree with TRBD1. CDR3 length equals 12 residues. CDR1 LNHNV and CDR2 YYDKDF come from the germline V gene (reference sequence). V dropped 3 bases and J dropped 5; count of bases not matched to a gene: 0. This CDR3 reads CATSRTGTEAFF. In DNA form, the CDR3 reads TGTGCCACCAGCAGGACAGGGACTGAAGCTTTCTTT.